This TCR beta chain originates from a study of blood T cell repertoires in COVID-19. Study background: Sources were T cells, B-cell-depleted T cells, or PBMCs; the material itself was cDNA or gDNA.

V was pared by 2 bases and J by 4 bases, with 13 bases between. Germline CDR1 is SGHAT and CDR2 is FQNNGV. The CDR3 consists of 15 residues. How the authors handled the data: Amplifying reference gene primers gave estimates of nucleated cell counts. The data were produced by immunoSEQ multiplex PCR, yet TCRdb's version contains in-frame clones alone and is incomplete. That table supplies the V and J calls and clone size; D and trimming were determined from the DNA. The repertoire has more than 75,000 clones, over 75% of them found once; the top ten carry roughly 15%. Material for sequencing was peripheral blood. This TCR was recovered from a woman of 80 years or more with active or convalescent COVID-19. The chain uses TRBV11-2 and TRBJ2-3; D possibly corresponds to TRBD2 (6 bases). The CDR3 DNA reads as TGTGCCAGCAGCTTAAATCCGGGCGGGGCAGATACGCAGTATTTT. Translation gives CASSLNPGGADTQYF.